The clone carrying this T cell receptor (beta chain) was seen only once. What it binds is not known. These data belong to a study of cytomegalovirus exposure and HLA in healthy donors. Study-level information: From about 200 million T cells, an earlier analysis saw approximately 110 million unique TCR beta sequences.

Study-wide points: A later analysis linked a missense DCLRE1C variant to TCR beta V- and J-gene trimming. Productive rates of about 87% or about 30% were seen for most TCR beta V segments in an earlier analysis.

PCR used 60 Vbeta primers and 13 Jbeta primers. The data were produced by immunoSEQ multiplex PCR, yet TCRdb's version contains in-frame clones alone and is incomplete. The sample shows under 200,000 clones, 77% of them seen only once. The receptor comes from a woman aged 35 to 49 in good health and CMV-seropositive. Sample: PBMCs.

This CDR3 reads CASSEPTWTADTQYF. CDR3 DNA sequence: TGCGCCAGCAGTGAGCCCACCTGGACAGCAGATACGCAGTATTTT. The V gene is TRBV10-2, the J gene TRBJ2-3; the D gene is possibly TRBD1 (6 bases). Deletions cut 2 bases from V and 4 bases from J, with 13 bases between. Germline values: CDR1 WSHSY, CDR2 SAAADI. The CDR3 totals 15 residues.